These 25 T cell receptor beta chains were all obtained from the same sample, sequenced in a study of blood T cell repertoires in COVID-19. Measured with immunoSEQ multiplex PCR; TCRdb has only the in-frame clones, and not every one. This sample has roughly 63,000 clones, with over 80% found just once. Sequenced sample: peripheral blood. These TCRs come from a man aged 55 to 69 with acute or convalescent COVID-19.

As to this clone: The identical CDR3 is also encoded by other nucleotide sequences in the sample. The chain couples TRBV18 to TRBJ1-1; no firm D call. Trimming removed 3 bases at V and 1 base at J, with 6 bases between. Germline V CDR1 and CDR2: KGHSH, LQKENI. This CDR3 is 13 amino acids long. CDR3 in DNA: TGTGCCAGCTCACCGCGGGGGAACACTGAAGCTTTCTTT. Encoded protein: CASSPRGNTEAFF.

The sample holds a few counts of this clone. V usage is TRBV19 and J usage is TRBJ1-5, with D unresolved. V lost 3 bases and J 7 bases, leaving 7 bases between the germline ends. The germline V gene has CDR1 LNHDA and CDR2 SQIVND (reference sequence). The CDR3 consists of 12 residues. CDR3 coding DNA: TGTGCCAGTAGTATTTCAGGACAGCCCCAGCATTTT. It is translated as CASSISGQPQHF.

The chain recombines TRBV5-1 with TRBJ2-7; D might be TRBD1 (6 bases). CDR3 length: 13 residues. V lost 5 bases and J lost 0, with 9 bases in between. Germline V gene sequence: CDR1 SGHRS, CDR2 YFSETQ. CDR3 in amino acids: CASRRGISYEQYF. CDR3 DNA: TGCGCCAGCAGAAGGGGGATCTCCTACGAGCAGTACTTC. Full variable domain (remainder filled in from reference TRBV5-1 and TRBJ2-7): KAGVTQTPRYLIKTRGQQVTLSCSPISGHRSVSWYQQTPGQGLQFLFEYFSETQRNKGNFPGRFSGRQFSNSRSEMNVSTLELGDSALYLCASRRGISYEQYFGPGTRLTVT.

The chain employs TRBV7-3 and TRBJ1-2, with TRBD1 matching 10 bases. Trimming removed 5 bases from V and 8 bases from J; junction bases left unmatched: 5. The length of the CDR3 is 13 residues. In germline, CDR1 is SGHTA, CDR2 FQGTGA. The chain's CDR3 is CASSQTGGQGYTF. The CDR3 DNA is TGTGCCAGCAGCCAGACAGGGGGCCAAGGCTACACCTTC.

This sequence joins TRBV6-4 and TRBJ2-7, with D perhaps TRBD2 (6 bases). Per germline, CDR1 MRHNA and CDR2 SNTAGT. The CDR3 sequence is 17 residues long. The V end lost 0 bases, the J end lost 4 bases, and 19 bases lay between the germline ends. The CDR3 spells CASSDSIAVEGRYEQYF. CDR3 nucleotides: TGTGCCAGCAGTGACTCGATCGCGGTGGAGGGGCGGTACGAGCAGTACTTC.

This chain's CDR3 is CASSRTASNQPQHF. The CDR3 bases are TGTGCCAGCAGCCGGACAGCTAGCAATCAGCCCCAGCATTTT. This sequence joins TRBV6-2 or TRBV6-3 and TRBJ1-5; D might be TRBD1 (6 bases). V dropped 6 bases and J dropped 0 bases, with 9 bases sitting between them. CDR3 length: 14 residues. Germline V CDR1 and CDR2: MNHEY, SVGEGT.

This clone was counted a few times. This chain uses TRBV6-7 with TRBJ2-2; 13 nucleotides match TRBD2. TRBV6-7 is flagged as an ORF with uncertain function. The CDR3 sequence is 16 residues long. V gave up 5 bases and J gave up 8 bases; unmatched junction bases: 8. The CDR3 sequence: CASSPGGLAGAGELFF. As DNA, the CDR3 is TGTGCCAGCAGTCCCGGCGGACTAGCGGGAGCTGGGGAGCTGTTTTTT.

The V gene is TRBV6-2 or TRBV6-3, the J gene TRBJ1-2, with a weak D call TRBD1 (5 bases). V was trimmed by 2 bases and J by 7 bases, leaving 17 bases between them. The germline V gene has CDR1 MNHEY and CDR2 SVGEGT. This CDR3 is built from 15 residues. The CDR3 DNA sequence: TGTGCCAGCAGTTACAATCGGGGGTGGACCTCTGGCTACACCTTC. Translated, it gives CASSYNRGWTSGYTF.

The chain has TRBV7-9 and TRBJ1-2, with D unresolved. The length of the CDR3 is 15 residues. V gave up 1 base and J gave up 11 bases, with 20 bases separating them. From germline, CDR1 is SEHNR and CDR2 FQNEAQ (reference sequence). For the CDR3, the DNA is TGTGCCAGCAGCTTAGGACTGGCTTCAGCCCCCCGGTACACCTTC. The encoded protein is CASSLGLASAPRYTF.

CDR3 coding DNA: TGTGCCAGCAGCTTACGGAGCTCCTACAATGAGCAGTTCTTC. Translated: CASSLRSSYNEQFF. V usage is TRBV7-3 and J usage is TRBJ2-1; unclear D gene. This CDR3 region has 14 residues. The germline V gene encodes CDR1 SGHTA and CDR2 FQGTGA. The V gene lost 2 bases and the J gene lost 0 bases, with 5 bases spanning the gap.

V usage is TRBV6-1 and J usage is TRBJ1-1; no firm D call. The germline V gene has CDR1 MNHNS and CDR2 SASEGT. The CDR3 length is 14 residues. The germline V and J ends were trimmed by 1 base and 1 base, with 7 bases remaining between them. The CDR3 is CASSEGTANTEAFF. For the CDR3, the DNA is TGTGCCAGCAGTGAAGGTACAGCGAACACTGAAGCTTTCTTT.

The chain joins TRBV9 to TRBJ1-2, with 11 bases aligning to TRBD1. Germline V gene data show CDR1 as SGDLS and CDR2 as YYNGEE. The CDR3 is 15 amino acids. V was pared by 0 bases and J by 7 bases, with 5 bases of the junction left unmatched. CDR3 bases: TGTGCCAGCAGCGTAGTCGGTGGACAGGGGGCTGGCTACACCTTC. This sequence encodes CASSVVGGQGAGYTF.

This clone appeared once. The rearrangement uses TRBV5-6 and TRBJ1-5; D is undetermined. Looked up from germline, CDR1 is SGHDT and CDR2 is YYEEEE. Trimming removed 0 bases from V and 7 bases from J, with 8 bases in between. The CDR3 sequence is 13 residues long. The CDR3 DNA follows: TGTGCCAGCAGCTTGGGAGGGTCCCAGCCCCAGCATTTT. This encodes CASSLGGSQPQHF.

This chain uses TRBV5-1 with TRBJ2-7; 8 bases are a match to TRBD1. Unmatched junction bases numbered 12, after V lost 5 bases and J lost 5 bases. The CDR3 has 15 residues. CDR1 and CDR2 from the germline V gene are SGHRS and YFSETQ. CDR3 DNA: TGCGCCAGCAGTTCCCTACAGGGGGGTGGCAACGAGCAGTACTTC. Residues: CASSSLQGGGNEQYF.

J is TRBJ1-4 and V is TRBV5-1; possibly TRBD1 for D (5 bases). Germline V gene data show CDR1 as SGHRS and CDR2 as YFSETQ. The ends were cut back, 3 bases at V and 8 bases at J, with 14 bases in the middle. This CDR3 has 14 amino acids. The CDR3 DNA sequence: TGCGCCAGCAGCTCTGGGACTGACGTGGAAAAACTGTTTTTT. Residues: CASSSGTDVEKLFF.

The gene calls are TRBV7-9 and TRBJ2-2; 7 bases fit TRBD2. Trimming at V came to 5 bases and at J to 1 base, leaving 16 bases not matched to a gene. The CDR3 is made up of 19 amino acids. Germline V lookup: CDR1 SEHNR, CDR2 FQNEAQ (reference sequence). CDR3 sequence (DNA): TGTGCCAGCAGCCGACCGCTGAGGGCGGGAGTAGGGAACACCGGGGAGCTGTTTTTT. This sequence encodes CASSRPLRAGVGNTGELFF.

This clone is a singleton in its sample. The V and J genes are TRBV28 and TRBJ2-3; 8 nucleotides match TRBD2. Germline V lookup: CDR1 MDHEN, CDR2 SYDVKM. There are 21 residues in the CDR3. The ends lost 4 bases at V and 2 bases at J; junction bases unmatched: 23. This CDR3 is CASSSSPPSGSLRSPTDTQYF. CDR3 DNA sequence: TGTGCCAGCAGTTCCTCACCCCCGAGCGGGAGTCTGAGATCCCCCACAGATACGCAGTATTTT.

J is TRBJ1-2 and V is TRBV29-1; tentative D call: TRBD1 (5 bases). The V end lost 6 bases, the J end lost 5 bases, and 22 bases lay between the germline ends. CDR1 is SQVTM, CDR2 ANQGSEA, per germline. The CDR3 is 15 residues long. Written as DNA, the CDR3 is TGCAGCGTCAACCCCCAGGGCGGAGGGAAGTATGGCTACACCTTC. It yields the protein CSVNPQGGGKYGYTF.

J is TRBJ2-5 and V is TRBV2, with TRBD1 identical over 7 bases. Trimming at V came to 6 bases and at J to 4 bases, leaving 11 bases not matched to a gene. This CDR3 comprises 15 residues. Germline values: CDR1 SNHLY, CDR2 FYNNEI. The chain's CDR3 is CASSLLGQTGETQYF. CDR3 DNA: TGTGCCAGCAGCCTACTGGGACAGACAGGAGAGACCCAGTACTTC.

The chain employs TRBV27 and TRBJ1-5; the match to TRBD1 covers 11 bases. V lost 6 bases and J lost 6; bases outside the gene matches: 4. Germline CDR1 reads MNHEY; CDR2 reads SMNVEV (reference sequence). The CDR3 has 14 amino acids. Written as DNA, the CDR3 is TGTGCCAGCAGGAGGGACAGGGGGGTTCAGCCCCAGCATTTT. Residues: CASRRDRGVQPQHF.

This chain connects TRBV4-1 to TRBJ2-3; TRBD1 aligns across 10 bases. CDR3 length equals 16 residues. Looked up from germline, CDR1 is MGHRA and CDR2 is YSYEKL. J gave up 3 bases and V 1 base, and 4 bases lay outside the gene matches. CDR3 nucleotide sequence: TGCGCCAGCAGCCAAGGAGACAGGGGGCGTACAGATACGCAGTATTTT. This translates into CASSQGDRGRTDTQYF.

This chain links TRBV27 with TRBJ1-2; D remains unclear. Trimming stripped 0 bases from V and 6 bases from J, with 20 bases between. The germline V gene encodes CDR1 MNHEY and CDR2 SMNVEV (reference sequence). CDR3 size: 17 residues. CDR3 coding DNA: TGTGCCAGCAGTTTATCGGAGGAACCAATCCGGCCCCATGGCTACACCTTC. It yields the protein CASSLSEEPIRPHGYTF.

The genes are TRBV5-1 and TRBJ2-7, with a possible D match to TRBD2 (7 bases). There are 14 residues in the CDR3. Trimming removed 7 bases from V and 3 bases from J, with 17 bases in between. CDR1 and CDR2 (germline): SGHRS, YFSETQ. CDR3 residues: CASRPGGGGYEQYF. Here the CDR3 DNA reads TGCGCCAGCCGTCCCGGGGGAGGGGGCTACGAGCAGTACTTC.

In its sample, this clone was seen once. The rearrangement links TRBV4-3 to TRBJ1-2; 10 nucleotides align to TRBD1. The CDR3 runs 15 residues. In germline, CDR1 is LGHNA, CDR2 YSLEER. The junction had 8 bases not matched to a gene; V was cut back by 2 bases and J by 8 bases. The DNA for the CDR3 is TGCGCCAGCAGCCAAATTACCGGGACAGGGGAAGGCTACACCTTC. This translates into CASSQITGTGEGYTF.

This rearrangement joins TRBV24-1 to TRBJ2-3, with 7 bases fitting TRBD1. This CDR3 has 16 residues. The germline CDR1 and CDR2 sequences are KGHDR and SFDVKD. The ends lost 10 bases at V and 1 base at J; junction bases unmatched: 13. The CDR3 loop is CATSPTGTARTDTQYF. In DNA form, the CDR3 reads TGTGCCACAAGCCCCACCGGGACAGCCCGCACAGATACGCAGTATTTT.